One sample yielded the 11 T cell receptor beta chains listed below, sequenced in a study of CD4 and CD8 cells across lung adenocarcinoma regions. Using its own MiXCR run on the PCR reads, TCRdb lists one record per CDR3 protein. In the table there are fewer than 25,000 distinct CDR3 sequences, approximately 49% of which are singletons. The specimen sequenced was CD8+ T cells from the center of a lung tumor. The source is a female donor with lung adenocarcinoma. The CD4 and CD8 labels of this study may be unreliable.

About this clonotype: Relative to the germline gene, one junction end is altered; a read error may explain this. The J gene is TRBJ2-5, the V gene TRBV25-1; the D call may be TRBD1 or TRBD2 (6 bases each). Germline V gene sequence: CDR1 MGHDK, CDR2 SYGVNS. The CDR3 loop spans 15 amino acids. The CDR3 sequence is CAGRLGGRDQDTQYF. As DNA, the CDR3 is TGTGCCGGCAGGCTCGGGGGCCGTGACCAAGATACCCAGTACTTT.

This rearrangement joins TRBV3-1 to TRBJ1-4; TRBD1 matches 9 bases. From germline, CDR1 is LGHDT and CDR2 YNNKEL (reference sequence). The CDR3 contains 14 residues. Losses at the gene ends were 2 bases for V and 10 bases for J; bases not matched to a gene: 5. DNA of the CDR3: TGTGCCAGCAGCCAACGACAGGGGGTTGGAAAACTGTTTTTT. As protein: CASSQRQGVGKLFF.

The chain joins TRBV6-1 to TRBJ2-5, with no clear D. Germline assignment: CDR1 MNHNS and CDR2 SASEGT. There are 13 residues in the CDR3. Trimming shortened V by 8 bases and J by 0 bases, and 10 bases separated the two germline ends. In DNA form, the CDR3 reads TGTGCCAGCCGAGAAACACACCAAGAGACCCAGTACTTC. It is translated as CASRETHQETQYF.

This clonotype was picked up one time. One junction end disagrees with the germline gene, perhaps due to a read error. The V gene is TRBV25-1, the J gene TRBJ2-3; D gene uncertain. The CDR3 length is 16 residues. Germline V gene data show CDR1 as MGHDK and CDR2 as SYGVNS. This chain's CDR3 is CVSSESAASSTDTQSF. CDR3 in DNA: TGTGTCAGCAGTGAATCTGCCGCGTCGAGCACAGATACGCAGTCTTTT.

This clonotype was seen a few times. The genes are TRBV6-4 and TRBJ1-1, with D possibly TRBD1 on 5 matching bases. CDR1 is MRHNA and CDR2 is SNTAGT in the germline V gene. The CDR3 loop spans 14 amino acids. V shed 6 bases and J shed 11 bases, with 22 bases lying between them. Written as DNA, the CDR3 is TGTGCCAGCAGACCGGGACCATCCTCCGGCGGGGCTTTCTTT. It is translated as CASRPGPSSGGAFF.

This clonotype occurred many times. The chain carries TRBV7-6 and TRBJ1-1; D unclear. The CDR3 loop spans 14 amino acids. V lost 8 bases and J 1 base, leaving 14 bases between the germline ends. CDR1 and CDR2 (germline): SGHVS, FNYEAQ. DNA for the CDR3: TGTGCCAGCGGGGAGTTTTTGGGGAACACTGAAGCTTTCTTT. Protein sequence: CASGEFLGNTEAFF.

Comments on this clonotype: A junction end diverges from the germline sequence, so it may reflect a read error. The V gene is TRBV27, the J gene TRBJ2-4; 7 bases align to TRBD2. Germline V gene data show CDR1 as MNHEY and CDR2 as SMNVEV (reference sequence). This CDR3 comprises 13 residues. CDR3: CAWGGRATDTQYF. The CDR3 coding sequence is TGCGCCTGGGGGGGTCGAGCCACAGATACTCAGTACTTC.

Note on this clonotype: At one of its ends the junction is not consistent with the germline gene, which may arise from a read error. The genes are TRBV27 and TRBJ2-5; the D gene is possibly TRBD1 (6 bases). CDR3 length equals 13 residues. Germline V gene lookup returns CDR1 MNHEY and CDR2 SMNVEV (reference sequence). CDR3 bases: TGTGCCAGCGGGGGCCTTGTCCAAAAGACCCAGTACTTC. It codes for CASGGLVQKTQYF.

This clonotype has more than one count but fewer than ten. The chain couples TRBV15 to TRBJ2-5, with 7 bases that match TRBD2. The CDR3 is 16 amino acids. The junction had 7 bases not matched to a gene; V was cut back by 1 base and J by 2 bases. Germline CDR1 LNHNV, CDR2 YYDKDF (reference sequence). The DNA for the CDR3 is TGTGCCACCAGCAGAGGGAGAATGGGGGGGCAAGAGACCCAGTACTTC. It is translated as CATSRGRMGGQETQYF. The full variable domain, in which reference TRBV15 and TRBJ2-5 provide the parts outside the CDR3, is DAMVIQNPRYQVTQFGKPVTLSCSQTLNHNVMYWYQQKSSQAPKLLFHYYDKDFNNEADTPDNFQSRRPNTSFCFLDIRSPGLGDTAMYLCATSRGRMGGQETQYFGPGTRLLVL.

As concerns this clonotype: A junction boundary mismatches the germline segment, possibly from a read error. The chain has TRBV6-1 and TRBJ2-3, with 9 bases that match TRBD1. This CDR3 region has 15 residues. CDR1 and CDR2 from the germline V gene are MNHNS and SASEGT. The CDR3 spells CASRNGQGHKETQYF. CDR3 coding DNA: TGTGCCAGCAGAAACGGACAGGGGCACAAAGAGACGCAGTATTTC.

This clonotype was seen ten or more times. The V call is TRBV10-3, the J call TRBJ2-1; a possible D gene is TRBD2 (6 bases). From germline, CDR1 is ENHRY and CDR2 SYGVKD. The CDR3 loop spans 14 amino acids. V was clipped by 0 bases and J by 5 bases, with 8 bases between them. The CDR3 loop is CAISESGRNNEQFF. The CDR3 nucleotides are TGTGCCATCAGTGAGTCGGGGAGGAACAATGAGCAGTTCTTC.